The next 5 T cell receptor beta chains were all read from a single sample in a study of blood T cell repertoires in COVID-19. Assay used: immunoSEQ multiplex PCR; TCRdb lists only in-frame clones, some missing. Altogether under 200,000 clones are present, 86% being singletons, with the ten largest covering about 6%. Specimen: PBMCs or T cells enriched from blood (not recorded which). All receptors derive from a man between 35 and 55 years old with acute COVID-19.

V and J are TRBV21-1 and TRBJ2-4; TRBD1 is the table's D call and was not checked against the DNA. TRBV21-1 is shown as a pseudogene. This CDR3 region has 18 residues. The CDR3 loop is CASSTYPGTGRAKNIQYF. DNA for the CDR3: TGTGCCAGCAGCACCTATCCCGGGACAGGGAGAGCCAAAAACATTCAGTACTTC.

The chain carries TRBV7-2 and TRBJ1-6; D may be TRBD1 (5 bases). Germline V CDR1 and CDR2: SGHTA, FQGNSA. V was trimmed by 6 bases and J by 6 bases, leaving 12 bases between them. The CDR3 has 14 residues. CDR3 sequence: CASSFGTVNSPLHF. CDR3 in DNA: TGTGCCAGCAGTTTCGGGACTGTTAATTCACCCCTCCACTTT. The full variable domain, rest sourced from reference TRBV7-2 and TRBJ1-6, is GAGVSQSPSNKVTEKGKDVELRCDPISGHTALYWYRQSLGQGLEFLIYFQGNSAPDKSGLPSDRFSAERTGGSVSTLTIQRTQQEDSAVYLCASSFGTVNSPLHFGNGTRLTVT.

The V gene is TRBV27, the J gene TRBJ2-5; the D is unclear. V gave up 5 bases and J gave up 2 bases, with 6 bases separating them. The CDR3 runs to 12 residues. Germline CDR1 MNHEY, CDR2 SMNVEV (reference sequence). CDR3 DNA: TGTGCCAGCAGTCAGACTCAAGAGACCCAGTACTTC. Its translation is CASSQTQETQYF.

CDR3 sequence (DNA): TGTGCCAGCAGCCCCATCACTAGCGGGACTGAGGGTTCGAGAAATGAGCAGTTCTTC. It codes for CASSPITSGTEGSRNEQFF. The chain employs TRBV28 and TRBJ2-1; 10 bases agree with TRBD2. The germline gives CDR1 MDHEN, CDR2 SYDVKM. This CDR3 is 19 amino acids long. After removal of 6 bases from V and 7 bases from J, the junction contained 21 bases not matched to a gene.

This chain joins TRBV11-2 and TRBJ2-2; a weak D match, TRBD2 (6 bases). The CDR3 has 15 residues. Germline lookup yields CDR1 SGHAT and CDR2 FQNNGV. V was pared by 5 bases and J by 7 bases, with 17 bases between. The CDR3 bases are TGTGCCAGCAGCCCCTCTTATTTCGGGGGCGGGGAGCTGTTTTTT. The encoded protein is CASSPSYFGGGELFF.